This passage covers 13 T cell receptor beta chains from one sample sequenced in a study of control samples from healthy donors and cancer patients. Measured with immunoSEQ multiplex PCR; TCRdb has only the in-frame clones, and not every one. Seen here are some 220,000 clones, roughly 94% observed once, and the top ten hold 1.5%. The specimen was blood. Receptors were obtained from a man aged 50-59 years in good health.

The V gene is TRBV7-3, the J gene TRBJ1-2; no clear D. There are 14 residues in the CDR3. The V and J ends lost 1 base and 4 bases respectively, with 10 bases between them. Per the germline V gene, CDR1 is SGHTA and CDR2 is FQGTGA. The CDR3 DNA follows: TGTGCCAGCAGCTTAAATCCAGGAGGCTATGGCTACACCTTC. It is translated as CASSLNPGGYGYTF. Full variable domain (remainder filled in from reference TRBV7-3 and TRBJ1-2): GAGVSQTPSNKVTEKGKYVELRCDPISGHTALYWYRQSLGQGPEFLIYFQGTGAADDSGLPNDRFFAVRPEGSVSTLKIQRTERGDSAVYLCASSLNPGGYGYTFGSGTRLTVV.

Concerning this clone: Other nucleotide sequences in the sample specify the same CDR3. V gene TRBV2 combines with J gene TRBJ2-7; D is unresolved. CDR1 SNHLY and CDR2 FYNNEI come from the germline V gene. There are 13 residues in the CDR3. Trimming took off 1 base at V and 0 bases at J, with 4 bases between the two ends. The CDR3 nucleotides are TGTGCCAGCAGTGAAGGCTACTCCTACGAGCAGTACGTC. This codes for CASSEGYSYEQYV.

The CDR3 bases are TGCAGCGGAGGACAGCCTTCTGAAAAACTGTTTTTT. Protein product: CSGGQPSEKLFF. The chain recombines TRBV29-1 with TRBJ1-4, with D possibly being TRBD1 (6 bases). Germline CDR1 reads SQVTM; CDR2 reads ANQGSEA. V gave up 7 bases and J gave up 7 bases, with 13 bases separating them. The CDR3 length is 12 residues. The variable domain in full, completed from reference TRBV29-1 and TRBJ1-4, reads SAVISQKPSRDICQRGTSLTIQCQVDSQVTMMFWYRQQPGQSLTLIATANQGSEATYESGFVIDKFPISRPNLTFSTLTVSNMSPEDSSIYLCSGGQPSEKLFFGSGTQLSVL.

The chain carries TRBV30 and TRBJ1-6; 7 bases map to TRBD1. Germline V gene sequence: CDR1 GTSNPN, CDR2 SVGIG (reference sequence). This CDR3 has 14 amino acids. With 1 base clipped from V and 5 bases from J, the junction kept 2 bases outside the gene matches. The chain's CDR3 is CAWSAGGDNSPLHF. Here the CDR3 DNA reads TGTGCCTGGAGTGCAGGGGGGGATAATTCACCCCTCCACTTT. The full variable domain, its missing parts supplied by reference TRBV30 and TRBJ1-6, is SQTIHQWPATLVQPVGSPLSLECTVEGTSNPNLYWYRQAAGRGLQLLFYSVGIGQISSEVPQNLSASRPQDRQFILSSKKLLLSDSGFYLCAWSAGGDNSPLHFGNGTRLTVT.

V gene TRBV5-6 combines with J gene TRBJ2-2; 10 nucleotides line up with TRBD1. The CDR3 is made up of 18 amino acids. The junction had 17 bases not matched to a gene; V was cut back by 6 bases and J by 6 bases. In germline, CDR1 is SGHDT, CDR2 YYEEEE. In DNA, the CDR3 is TGTGCCAGCAAACTCACGAACCGGCGGGACAGGGGACCCGGGGAGCTGTTTTTT. The encoded protein is CASKLTNRRDRGPGELFF.

V usage is TRBV9 and J usage is TRBJ1-1; no clear D gene. The V end was cut by 4 bases, the J end by 9 bases, with 25 bases between. The CDR3 consists of 16 residues. The germline V gene encodes CDR1 SGDLS and CDR2 YYNGEE. DNA for the CDR3: TGTGCCAGCAGCCCGCCCCGGGAAGGTAAACTGCGGCAAGCTTTCTTT. It is translated as CASSPPREGKLRQAFF.

This chain joins TRBV6-4 and TRBJ1-3; D may be TRBD1 (5 bases). With 5 bases removed from V and 6 bases from J, the gap between germline ends came to 14 bases. CDR3 length: 14 residues. Germline CDR1 is MRHNA and CDR2 is SNTAGT. In DNA form, the CDR3 reads TGTGCCAGCAGTCAGTCAGACAGAATAAACACCATATATTTT. The encoded protein is CASSQSDRINTIYF.

The rearrangement links TRBV29-1 to TRBJ1-2; no clear D. Trimming took 4 bases from V and 4 from J, leaving 16 bases between them. The CDR3 covers 14 residues. Germline V gene lookup returns CDR1 SQVTM and CDR2 ANQGSEA. The CDR3 sequence is CSVVDPFSSYGYTF. As DNA, the CDR3 is TGCAGCGTTGTGGACCCATTCTCTTCCTATGGCTACACCTTC.

V usage is TRBV5-4 and J usage is TRBJ2-3; 8 bases agree with TRBD1. Trimming took 0 bases from V and 2 from J; bases not matched to a gene: 2. The CDR3 runs 15 residues. In germline, CDR1 is SGHNT, CDR2 YYREEE (reference sequence). The CDR3, as DNA: TGTGCCAGCAGCTTGGTGGACAGGGTCACAGATACGCAGTATTTT. It translates to CASSLVDRVTDTQYF.

The rearrangement links TRBV5-1 to TRBJ1-4; D not resolved. CDR1 SGHRS and CDR2 YFSETQ come from the germline V gene. CDR3 size: 15 residues. The V end was cut by 1 base, the J end by 1 base, with 8 bases between. The CDR3 sequence: CASSLSHGTNEKLFF. The DNA for the CDR3 is TGCGCCAGCAGCTTGAGTCACGGAACTAATGAAAAACTGTTTTTT.

This rearrangement joins TRBV30 to TRBJ1-2, with D uncertain. Deletions cut 1 base from V and 8 bases from J, with 11 bases between. This CDR3 has 12 residues. In germline, CDR1 is GTSNPN, CDR2 SVGIG (reference sequence). Written as DNA, the CDR3 is TGTGCCTGGAGTGGGGAAATTTCGGGCTACACCTTC. This codes for CAWSGEISGYTF.

The V gene is TRBV3-1 (or the pseudogene TRBV3-2), the J gene TRBJ2-1, with 8 bases matching TRBD2. CDR1 and CDR2 from the germline V gene are LGHDT and YNNKEL (reference sequence). The CDR3 totals 14 residues. Trimming removed 6 bases from V and 12 bases from J; junction bases left unmatched: 13. The chain's CDR3 is CASSQTSGPRGQFF. CDR3 nucleotide sequence: TGTGCCAGCAGTCAAACTAGCGGCCCTCGGGGGCAGTTCTTC.

The chain carries TRBV3-1 (or the pseudogene TRBV3-2) and TRBJ1-3; D might be TRBD1 (6 bases). V lost 3 bases to trimming and J lost 2 bases, with 11 bases between them. CDR1 is LGHDT, CDR2 YNNKEL, per germline (reference sequence). The CDR3 runs to 15 residues. The CDR3 DNA follows: TGTGCCAGCAGCCAGACCCCAGGGGCTGGAAACACCATATATTTT. It encodes CASSQTPGAGNTIYF.